This T cell receptor (beta chain) is from a study of blood T cell repertoires in COVID-19. The CDR3 consists of 14 residues. Looked up from germline, CDR1 is SNHLY and CDR2 is FYNNEI. With V trimmed by 6 bases and J by 5 bases, 9 bases remained unmatched. Repertoires were generated with immunoSEQ multiplex PCR, while TCRdb's copy carries only in-frame clones and drops some. Of 140,000 or so clones detected, around 86% appear once; the ten largest clones hold approximately 5.4%. The material sequenced was peripheral blood. The chain carries TRBV2 and TRBJ2-5; 7 bases are a match to TRBD1. This receptor was taken from a human donor in a cohort sampled during active COVID-19. The CDR3 sequence: CASSLGQTGETQYF. CDR3 in DNA: TGTGCCAGCAGCTTGGGACAGACAGGGGAGACCCAGTACTTC.